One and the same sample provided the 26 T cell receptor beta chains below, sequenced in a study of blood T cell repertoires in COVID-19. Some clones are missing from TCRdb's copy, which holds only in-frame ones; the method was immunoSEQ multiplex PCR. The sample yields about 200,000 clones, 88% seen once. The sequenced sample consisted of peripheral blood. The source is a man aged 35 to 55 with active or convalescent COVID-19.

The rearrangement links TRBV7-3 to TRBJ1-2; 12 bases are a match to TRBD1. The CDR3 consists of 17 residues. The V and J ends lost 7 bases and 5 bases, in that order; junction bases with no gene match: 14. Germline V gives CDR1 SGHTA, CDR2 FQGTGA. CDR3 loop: CASIPRDRGPSFYGYTF. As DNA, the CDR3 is TGTGCCAGCATCCCACGGGACAGGGGGCCGAGTTTTTATGGCTACACCTTC.

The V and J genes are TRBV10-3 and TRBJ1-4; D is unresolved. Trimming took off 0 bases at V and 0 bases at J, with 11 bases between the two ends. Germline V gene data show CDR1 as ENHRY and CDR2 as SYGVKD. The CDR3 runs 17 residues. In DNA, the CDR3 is TGTGCCATCAGTGAGTCATCAGGCGGGACAACTAATGAAAAACTGTTTTTT. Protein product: CAISESSGGTTNEKLFF.

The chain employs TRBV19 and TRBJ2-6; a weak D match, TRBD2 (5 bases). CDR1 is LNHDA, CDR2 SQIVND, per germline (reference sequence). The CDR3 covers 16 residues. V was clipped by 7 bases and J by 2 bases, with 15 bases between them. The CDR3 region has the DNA TGTGCCAGTATATCTCGGGTCGGGACTGGGGCCAACGTCCTGACTTTC. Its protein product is CASISRVGTGANVLTF.

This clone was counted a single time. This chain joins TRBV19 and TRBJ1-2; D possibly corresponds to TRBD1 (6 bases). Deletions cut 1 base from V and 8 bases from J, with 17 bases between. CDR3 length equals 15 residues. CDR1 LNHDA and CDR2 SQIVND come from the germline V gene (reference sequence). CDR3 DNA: TGTGCCAGTAGTATAGGCCTGGGACAATTGGAGGGCTACACCTTC. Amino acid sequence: CASSIGLGQLEGYTF.

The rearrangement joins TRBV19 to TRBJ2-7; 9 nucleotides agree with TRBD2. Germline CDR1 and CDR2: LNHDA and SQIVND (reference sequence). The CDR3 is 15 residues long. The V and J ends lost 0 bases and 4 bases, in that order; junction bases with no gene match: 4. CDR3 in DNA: TGTGCCAGTAGTATAGATCCGGGACTAGCTTACGAGCAGTACTTC. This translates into CASSIDPGLAYEQYF.

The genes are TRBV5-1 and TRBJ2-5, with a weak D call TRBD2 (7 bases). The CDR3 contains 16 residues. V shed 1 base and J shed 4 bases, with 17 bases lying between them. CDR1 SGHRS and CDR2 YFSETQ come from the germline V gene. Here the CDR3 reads CASSLSGGRNSETQYF. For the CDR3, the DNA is TGCGCCAGCAGCTTGTCGGGGGGCAGGAATTCAGAGACCCAGTACTTC.

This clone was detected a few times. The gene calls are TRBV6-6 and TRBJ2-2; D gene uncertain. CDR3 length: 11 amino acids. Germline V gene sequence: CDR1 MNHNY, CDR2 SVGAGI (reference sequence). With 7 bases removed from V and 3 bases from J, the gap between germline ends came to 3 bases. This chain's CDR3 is CASIYTGELFF. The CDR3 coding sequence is TGTGCCAGCATCTACACCGGGGAGCTGTTTTTT.

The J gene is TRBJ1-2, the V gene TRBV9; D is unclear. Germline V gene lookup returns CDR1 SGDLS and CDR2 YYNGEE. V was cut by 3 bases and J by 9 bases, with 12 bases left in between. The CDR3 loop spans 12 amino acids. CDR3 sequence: CASSGDLLSYTF. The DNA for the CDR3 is TGTGCCAGCAGCGGTGACTTACTTAGCTACACCTTC.

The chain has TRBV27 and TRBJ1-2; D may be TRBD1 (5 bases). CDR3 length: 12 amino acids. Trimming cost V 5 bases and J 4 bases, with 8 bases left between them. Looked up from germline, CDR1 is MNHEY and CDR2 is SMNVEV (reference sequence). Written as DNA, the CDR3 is TGTGCCAGCAGTCCCGACAGCTATGGCTACACCTTC. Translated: CASSPDSYGYTF.

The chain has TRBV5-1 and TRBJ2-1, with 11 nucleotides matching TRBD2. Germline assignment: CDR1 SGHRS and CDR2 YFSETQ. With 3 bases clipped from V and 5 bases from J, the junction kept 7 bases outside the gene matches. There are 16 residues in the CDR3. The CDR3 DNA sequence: TGCGCCAGCAGCTCAAGACTAGCGGGATCCCACAATGAGCAGTTCTTC. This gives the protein CASSSRLAGSHNEQFF.

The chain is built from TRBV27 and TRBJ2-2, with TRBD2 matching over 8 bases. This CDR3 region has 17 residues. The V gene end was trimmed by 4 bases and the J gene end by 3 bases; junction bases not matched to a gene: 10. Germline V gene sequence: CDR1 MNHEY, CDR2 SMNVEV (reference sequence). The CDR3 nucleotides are TGTGCCAGCAGTTCCCGCCCCGGGGGGGGCGACACCGGGGAGCTGTTTTTT. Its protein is CASSSRPGGGDTGELFF.

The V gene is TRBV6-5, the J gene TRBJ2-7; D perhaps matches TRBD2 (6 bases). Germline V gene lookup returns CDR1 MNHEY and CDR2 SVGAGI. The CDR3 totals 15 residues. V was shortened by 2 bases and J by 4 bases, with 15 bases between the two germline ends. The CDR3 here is CASSYKSGAAYEQYF. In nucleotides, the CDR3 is TGTGCCAGCAGTTACAAGTCGGGAGCCGCATACGAGCAGTACTTC.

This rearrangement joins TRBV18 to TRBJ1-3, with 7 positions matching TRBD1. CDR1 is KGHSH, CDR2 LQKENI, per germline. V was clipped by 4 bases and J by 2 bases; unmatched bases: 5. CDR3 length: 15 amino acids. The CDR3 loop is CASSLTGTAGNTIYF. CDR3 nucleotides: TGTGCCAGCTCACTCACCGGGACAGCTGGAAACACCATATATTTT.

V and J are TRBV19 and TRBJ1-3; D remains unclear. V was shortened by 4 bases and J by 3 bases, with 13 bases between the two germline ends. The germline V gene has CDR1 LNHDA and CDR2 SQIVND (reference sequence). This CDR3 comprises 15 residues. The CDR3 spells CASSTLDGVGNTIYF. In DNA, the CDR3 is TGTGCCAGTAGTACCCTCGACGGGGTTGGAAACACCATATATTTT.

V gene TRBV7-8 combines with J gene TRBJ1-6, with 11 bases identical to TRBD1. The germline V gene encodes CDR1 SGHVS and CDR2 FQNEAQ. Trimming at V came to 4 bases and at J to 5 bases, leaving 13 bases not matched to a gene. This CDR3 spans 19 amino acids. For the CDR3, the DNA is TGTGCCAGCAGCTACATCGGGACAGGGGGACGCGCAAATAATTCACCCCTCCACTTT. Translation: CASSYIGTGGRANNSPLHF.

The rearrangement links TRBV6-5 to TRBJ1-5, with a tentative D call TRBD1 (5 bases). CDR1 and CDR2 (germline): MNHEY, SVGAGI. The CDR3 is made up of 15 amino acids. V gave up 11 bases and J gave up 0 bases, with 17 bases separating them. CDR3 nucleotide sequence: TGTGCCTGCGGGGCAGGGATGGTTAGCAATCAGCCCCAGCATTTT. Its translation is CACGAGMVSNQPQHF.

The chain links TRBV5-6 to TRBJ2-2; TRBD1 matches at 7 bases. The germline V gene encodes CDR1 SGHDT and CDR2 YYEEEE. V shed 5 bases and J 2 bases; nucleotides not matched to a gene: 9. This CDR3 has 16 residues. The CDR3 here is CASRSYGTVNTGELFF. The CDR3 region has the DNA TGTGCCAGCAGATCCTATGGGACAGTAAACACCGGGGAGCTGTTTTTT.

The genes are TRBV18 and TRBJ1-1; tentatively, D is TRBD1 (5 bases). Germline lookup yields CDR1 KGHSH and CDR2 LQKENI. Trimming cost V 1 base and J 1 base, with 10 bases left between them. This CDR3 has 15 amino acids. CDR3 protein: CASSPLGQGNTEAFF. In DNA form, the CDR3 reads TGTGCCAGCTCACCACTGGGGCAGGGGAACACTGAAGCTTTCTTT.

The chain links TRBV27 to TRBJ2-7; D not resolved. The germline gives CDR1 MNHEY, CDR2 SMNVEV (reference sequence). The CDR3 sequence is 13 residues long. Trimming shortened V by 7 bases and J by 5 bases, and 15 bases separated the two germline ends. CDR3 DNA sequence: TGTGCCAGCACGAGTTCTTCGGTTGACGAGCAGTACTTC. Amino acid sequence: CASTSSSVDEQYF.

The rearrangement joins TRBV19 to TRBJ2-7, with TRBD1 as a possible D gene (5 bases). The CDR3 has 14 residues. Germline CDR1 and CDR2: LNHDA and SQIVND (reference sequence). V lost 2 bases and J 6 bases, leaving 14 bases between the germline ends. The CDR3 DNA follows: TGTGCCAGTAGTATAAGGGGCCCCCTAGGCGAGCAGTACTTC. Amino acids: CASSIRGPLGEQYF. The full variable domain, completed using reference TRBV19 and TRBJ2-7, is DGGITQSPKYLFRKEGQNVTLSCEQNLNHDAMYWYRQDPGQGLRLIYYSQIVNDFQKGDIAEGYSVSREKKESFPLTVTSAQKNPTAFYLCASSIRGPLGEQYFGPGTRLTVT.

CDR3 amino acids: CASSPTGTFTGELFF. The CDR3 nucleotides are TGTGCCAGCAGCCCGACAGGGACGTTCACCGGGGAGCTGTTTTTT. This chain connects TRBV7-8 to TRBJ2-2, with 7 positions matching TRBD1. The ends lost 5 bases at V and 4 bases at J; junction bases unmatched: 7. This CDR3 comprises 15 residues. Germline CDR1 reads SGHVS; CDR2 reads FQNEAQ.

The CDR3 spells CASSWGGAVTEAFF. CDR3 DNA: TGTGCCAGCAGTTGGGGGGGCGCGGTCACTGAAGCTTTCTTT. The rearrangement uses TRBV27 and TRBJ1-1; D possibly corresponds to TRBD1 (6 bases). Germline V gives CDR1 MNHEY, CDR2 SMNVEV (reference sequence). The CDR3 length is 14 residues. V shed 4 bases and J shed 4 bases, with 13 bases lying between them.

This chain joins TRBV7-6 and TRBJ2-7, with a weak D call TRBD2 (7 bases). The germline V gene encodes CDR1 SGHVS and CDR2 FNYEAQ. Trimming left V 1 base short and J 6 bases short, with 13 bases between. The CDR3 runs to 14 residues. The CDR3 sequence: CASSLVLGGPEQYF. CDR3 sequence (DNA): TGTGCCAGCAGCTTAGTTTTGGGGGGGCCCGAGCAGTACTTC.

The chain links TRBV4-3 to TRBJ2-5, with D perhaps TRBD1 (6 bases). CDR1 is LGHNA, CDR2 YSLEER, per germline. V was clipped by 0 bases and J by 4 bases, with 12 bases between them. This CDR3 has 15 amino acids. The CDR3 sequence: CASSQDGQRGETQYF. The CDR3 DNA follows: TGCGCCAGCAGCCAAGATGGACAGAGGGGAGAGACCCAGTACTTC.

The CDR3 DNA is TGTGCCAGCAGTGACTCGTGGGGGCTGGATACGCAGTATTTT. As protein: CASSDSWGLDTQYF. The rearrangement links TRBV6-4 to TRBJ2-3; possibly TRBD1 for D (6 bases). CDR3 length: 14 amino acids. Germline CDR1 reads MRHNA; CDR2 reads SNTAGT. Between the trimmed V and J ends, which lost 0 bases and 6 bases, there was a span of 10 bases.

The CDR3 here is CASSLEVQGNYGYTF. The CDR3 coding sequence is TGTGCCAGCAGCTTGGAAGTGCAGGGGAACTATGGCTACACCTTC. The rearrangement uses TRBV5-5 and TRBJ1-2; possible D gene TRBD1, 6 bases. This CDR3 has 15 amino acids. In germline, CDR1 is SGHKS, CDR2 YYEKEE (reference sequence). V lost 0 bases to trimming and J lost 2 bases, with 11 bases between them.